This TCR beta chain was sequenced during a study of T cells in Graves' hyperthyroidism and ophthalmopathy. Study at large: Prior to any treatment, at the point of initial diagnosis, peripheral blood was collected.

Authors of the study amplified TCR beta CDR3 regions from RNA transcripts. Carried out on the TCR CDR3, a first-round RT-PCR used the HTBI primer set. TCRdb redid the calling of the multiplex PCR reads with MiXCR, one entry per CDR3 protein. This table holds 600,000 to 650,000 distinct CDR3 sequences, around 21% found once. This clonotype was counted only a few times. V lost 3 bases and J lost 2; bases outside the gene matches: 4. This CDR3 spans 15 amino acids. Germline CDR1 and CDR2: MNHNS and SASEGT. This clonotype was sampled from a man aged 25-40 years with Graves' ophthalmopathy. The chain is built from TRBV6-1 and TRBJ2-1, with 7 nucleotides matching TRBD1. Sequencing was done on a sample of blood. CDR3 region: CASSDPGGAYNEQFF. DNA of the CDR3: TGTGCCAGCAGTGACCCAGGGGGTGCCTACAATGAGCAGTTCTTC.